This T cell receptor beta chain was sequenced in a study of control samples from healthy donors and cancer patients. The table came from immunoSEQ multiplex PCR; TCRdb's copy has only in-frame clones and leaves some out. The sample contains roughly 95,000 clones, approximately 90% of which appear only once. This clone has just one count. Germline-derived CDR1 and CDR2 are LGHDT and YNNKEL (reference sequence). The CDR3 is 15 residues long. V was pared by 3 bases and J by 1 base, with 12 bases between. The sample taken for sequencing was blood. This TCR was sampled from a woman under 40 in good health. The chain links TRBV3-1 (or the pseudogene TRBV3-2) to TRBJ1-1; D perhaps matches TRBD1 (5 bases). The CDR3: CASSQLRQSNTEAFF. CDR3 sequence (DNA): TGTGCCAGCAGCCAGCTAAGACAGTCGAACACTGAAGCTTTCTTT.